The present T cell receptor (beta chain) was sequenced within a study of Ad26.COV2.S vaccination and SARS-CoV-2 variants. Treatment denoted: some 19 received Ad26.COV2.S at low or high dose, single or two shots; roughly 5 received placebo; per-sample allocation not given. On day 63 after the first injection, vaccine and placebo recipients gave samples. Points on this clone: Its antigen is not identified.

V lost 3 bases and J lost 5, with 8 bases in between. Germline V gene lookup returns CDR1 MNHEY and CDR2 SVGEGT. The CDR3 spans 13 residues. The table came from immunoSEQ multiplex PCR; TCRdb's copy has only in-frame clones and leaves some out. Of roughly 350,000 clones detected, roughly 90% appear once; the ten largest clones hold about 10%. Points from the study as a whole: Non-spike TCR breadth did not differ much between vaccine and placebo recipients.

The sequenced sample was peripheral blood, obtained in a trial of Ad26.COV2.S vaccine versus placebo. The TCR was taken from a person aged 18 to 65 who received the Ad26.COV2.S COVID-19 vaccine or a placebo. The genes are TRBV6-2 or TRBV6-3 and TRBJ1-5; D not resolved. CDR3 nucleotides: TGTGCCAGCAGTTATAGAAGCCATCAGCCCCAGCATTTT. Translating gives CASSYRSHQPQHF.